Included here is one TCR beta chain sequence, with context. Its target is unknown. The data originate from a study of cytomegalovirus exposure and HLA in healthy donors. CDR1 and CDR2 from the germline V gene are SEHNR and FQNEAQ (reference sequence). V shed 3 bases, J shed 11 bases, and the junction held 5 bases outside the gene matches. CDR3 length: 13 residues. The PCR employed 60 Vbeta primers together with 13 Jbeta primers. TCRdb's copy holds only in-frame clones and misses some; the assay was immunoSEQ multiplex PCR. This sample yields over 150,000 clones, of which approximately 80% are seen a single time; approximately 3% belongs to the top ten. Study findings and constraints: Confirmation in vitro established that a few CMV-associated chains were specific for CMV antigens. The study put 150 to 200 TCR beta chains on its list as cytomegalovirus-associated. Whilst most TCR sequences proved rare, a subset of public TCRs occurred across many donors. A further, later analysis showed that HLA-associated TCR beta chains (compared with equally common others) were more clonally expanded.

The specimen sequenced was PBMCs. This TCR came from a woman aged 25 to 39 in good health and CMV-seronegative. The chain has TRBV7-9 and TRBJ2-7; 12 bases align to TRBD2. DNA for the CDR3: TGTGCCAGCAGCTTGGGGGGACTAGCGGGCGAGTACTTC. This encodes CASSLGGLAGEYF.